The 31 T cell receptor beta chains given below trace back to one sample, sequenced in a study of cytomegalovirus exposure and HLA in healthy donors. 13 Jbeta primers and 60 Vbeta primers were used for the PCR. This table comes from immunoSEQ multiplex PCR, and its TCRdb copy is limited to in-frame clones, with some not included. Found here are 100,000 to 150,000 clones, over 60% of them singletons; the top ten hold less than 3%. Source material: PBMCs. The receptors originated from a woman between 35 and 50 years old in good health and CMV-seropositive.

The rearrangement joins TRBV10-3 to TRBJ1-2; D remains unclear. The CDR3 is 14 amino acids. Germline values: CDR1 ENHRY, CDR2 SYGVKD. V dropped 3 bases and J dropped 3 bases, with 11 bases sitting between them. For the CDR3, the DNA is TGTGCCATCAGTGAAGATAGCGGACACTATGGCTACACCTTC. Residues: CAISEDSGHYGYTF.

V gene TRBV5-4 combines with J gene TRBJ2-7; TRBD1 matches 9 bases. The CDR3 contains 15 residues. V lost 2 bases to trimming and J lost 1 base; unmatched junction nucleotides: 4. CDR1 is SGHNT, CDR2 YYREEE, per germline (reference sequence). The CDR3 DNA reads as TGTGCCAGCAGCTTTGGGGACAGGGAGTCCTACGAGCAGTACTTC. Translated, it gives CASSFGDRESYEQYF.

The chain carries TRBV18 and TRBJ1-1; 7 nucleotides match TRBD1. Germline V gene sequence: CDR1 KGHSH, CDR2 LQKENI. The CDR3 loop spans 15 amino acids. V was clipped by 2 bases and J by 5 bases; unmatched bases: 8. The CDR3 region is CASSPGTASSTEAFF. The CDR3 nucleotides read TGTGCCAGCTCACCAGGGACAGCCAGTTCGACTGAAGCTTTCTTT.

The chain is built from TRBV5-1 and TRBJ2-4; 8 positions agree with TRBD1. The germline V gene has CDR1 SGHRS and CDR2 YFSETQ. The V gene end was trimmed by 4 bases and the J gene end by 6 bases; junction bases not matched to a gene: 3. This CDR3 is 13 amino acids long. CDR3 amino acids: CASSTDRGNIQYF. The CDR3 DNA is TGCGCCAGCAGCACAGACAGGGGAAACATTCAGTACTTC.

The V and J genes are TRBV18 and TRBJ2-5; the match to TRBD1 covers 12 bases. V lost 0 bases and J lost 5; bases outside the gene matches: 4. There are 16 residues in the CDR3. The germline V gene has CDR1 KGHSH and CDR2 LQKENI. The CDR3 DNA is TGTGCCAGCTCACCACCGGGACAGGGGGCGCCGGAGACCCAGTACTTC. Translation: CASSPPGQGAPETQYF.

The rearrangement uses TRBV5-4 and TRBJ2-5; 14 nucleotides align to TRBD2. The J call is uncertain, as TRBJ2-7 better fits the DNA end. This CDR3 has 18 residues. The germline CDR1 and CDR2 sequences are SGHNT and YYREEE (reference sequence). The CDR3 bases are TGTGCCAGCAGCTTGGGATTGGGACTAGCGGGAGAGTCCTACGAGCAGTACTTC. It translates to CASSLGLGLAGESYEQYF.

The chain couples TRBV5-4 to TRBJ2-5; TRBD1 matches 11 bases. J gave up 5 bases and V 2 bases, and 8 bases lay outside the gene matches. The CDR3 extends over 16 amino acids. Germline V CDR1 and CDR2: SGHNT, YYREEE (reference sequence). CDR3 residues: CASSLPGQGVYETQYF. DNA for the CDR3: TGTGCCAGCAGCTTACCGGGACAGGGGGTTTACGAGACCCAGTACTTC. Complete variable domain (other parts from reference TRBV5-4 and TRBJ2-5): ETGVTQSPTHLIKTRGQQVTLRCSSQSGHNTVSWYQQALGQGPQFIFQYYREEENGRGNFPPRFSGLQFPNYSSELNVNALELDDSALYLCASSLPGQGVYETQYFGPGTRLLVL.

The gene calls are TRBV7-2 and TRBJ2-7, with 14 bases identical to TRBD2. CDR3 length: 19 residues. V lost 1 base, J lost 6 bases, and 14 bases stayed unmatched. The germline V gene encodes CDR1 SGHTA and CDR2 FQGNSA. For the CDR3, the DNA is TGTGCCAGCAGCTTAGGGCCCCCCGGGACTAGCGGGAGTTTGACCGAGCAGTACTTC. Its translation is CASSLGPPGTSGSLTEQYF.

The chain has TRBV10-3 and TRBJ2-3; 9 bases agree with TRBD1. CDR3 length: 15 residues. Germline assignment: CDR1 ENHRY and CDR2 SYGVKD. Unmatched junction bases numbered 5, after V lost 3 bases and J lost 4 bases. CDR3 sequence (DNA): TGTGCCATCAGTGAAAAGGGACAGGGCTCAGATACGCAGTATTTT. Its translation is CAISEKGQGSDTQYF.

CDR3 nucleotides: TGCGCCAGCAGCCGCCAGGGGGATCGTGGAATGAACACTGAAGCTTTCTTT. Residues: CASSRQGDRGMNTEAFF. The V call is TRBV5-1, the J call TRBJ1-1; 7 nucleotides line up with TRBD1. Looked up from germline, CDR1 is SGHRS and CDR2 is YFSETQ. J gave up 0 bases and V 4 bases, and 12 bases lay outside the gene matches. The CDR3 contains 17 residues.

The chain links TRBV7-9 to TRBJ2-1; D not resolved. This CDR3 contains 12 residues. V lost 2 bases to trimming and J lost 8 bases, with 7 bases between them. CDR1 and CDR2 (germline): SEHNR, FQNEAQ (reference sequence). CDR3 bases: TGTGCCAGCAGCTTACAGTACCATGAGCAGTTCTTC. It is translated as CASSLQYHEQFF.

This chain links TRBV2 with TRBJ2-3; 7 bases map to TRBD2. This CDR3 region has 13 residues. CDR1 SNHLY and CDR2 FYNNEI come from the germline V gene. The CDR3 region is CVCAGRGTDTQYF. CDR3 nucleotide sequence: TGTGTCTGCGCGGGGAGGGGCACAGATACGCAGTATTTT.

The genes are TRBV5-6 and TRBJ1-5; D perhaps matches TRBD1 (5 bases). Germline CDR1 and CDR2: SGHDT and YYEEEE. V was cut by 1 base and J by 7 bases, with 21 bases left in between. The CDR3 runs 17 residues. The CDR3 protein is CASSLRSGSPFRQPQHF. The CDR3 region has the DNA TGTGCCAGCAGCTTGAGGTCAGGGTCCCCCTTTCGACAGCCCCAGCATTTT.

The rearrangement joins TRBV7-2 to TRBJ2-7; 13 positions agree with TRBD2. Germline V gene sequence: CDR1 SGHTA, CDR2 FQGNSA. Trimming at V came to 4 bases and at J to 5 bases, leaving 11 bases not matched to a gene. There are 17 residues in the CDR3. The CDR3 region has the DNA TGTGCCAGCAGCTCCGGACTAGCGGGAGTTTTGCTCCACGAGCAGTACTTC. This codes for CASSSGLAGVLLHEQYF.

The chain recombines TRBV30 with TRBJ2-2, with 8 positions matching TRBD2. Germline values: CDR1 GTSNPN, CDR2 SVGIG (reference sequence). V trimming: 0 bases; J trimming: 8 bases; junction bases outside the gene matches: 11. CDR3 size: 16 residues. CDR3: CAWSVAGGSRGGELFF. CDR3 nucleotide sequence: TGTGCCTGGAGTGTTGCGGGAGGCTCGAGGGGGGGGGAGCTGTTTTTT.

The CDR3 loop reads CASSTDSGSLPDTQYF. The CDR3 region has the DNA TGTGCCAGCAGCACAGATAGCGGGAGTCTCCCAGATACGCAGTATTTT. The V gene is TRBV7-9, the J gene TRBJ2-3; 9 bases fit TRBD2. Germline CDR1 SEHNR, CDR2 FQNEAQ (reference sequence). This CDR3 region has 16 residues. V dropped 5 bases and J dropped 4; count of bases not matched to a gene: 10. Combining the CDR3 with reference TRBV7-9 and TRBJ2-3 gives the whole variable domain DTGVSQNPRHKITKRGQNVTFRCDPISEHNRLYWYRQTLGQGPEFLTYFQNEAQLEKSRLLSDRFSAERPKGSFSTLEIQRTEQGDSAMYLCASSTDSGSLPDTQYFGPGTRLTVL.

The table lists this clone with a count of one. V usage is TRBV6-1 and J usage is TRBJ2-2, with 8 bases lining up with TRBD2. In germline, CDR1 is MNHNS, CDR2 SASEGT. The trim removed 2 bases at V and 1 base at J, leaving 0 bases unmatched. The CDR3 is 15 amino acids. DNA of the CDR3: TGTGCCAGCAGTGAACTAGCGGGGAACACCGGGGAGCTGTTTTTT. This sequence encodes CASSELAGNTGELFF.

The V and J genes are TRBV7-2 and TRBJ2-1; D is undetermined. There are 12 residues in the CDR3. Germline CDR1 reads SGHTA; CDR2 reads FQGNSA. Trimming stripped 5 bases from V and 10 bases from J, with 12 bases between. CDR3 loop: CASSPVLTEQFF. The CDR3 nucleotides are TGTGCCAGCAGCCCCGTCTTGACAGAGCAGTTCTTC.

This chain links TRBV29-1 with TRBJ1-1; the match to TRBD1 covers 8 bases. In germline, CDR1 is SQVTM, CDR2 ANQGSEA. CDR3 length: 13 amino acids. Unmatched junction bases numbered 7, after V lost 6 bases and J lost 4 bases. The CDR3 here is CSVAGQGGTEAFF. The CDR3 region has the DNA TGCAGCGTCGCCGGACAGGGCGGCACTGAAGCTTTCTTT.

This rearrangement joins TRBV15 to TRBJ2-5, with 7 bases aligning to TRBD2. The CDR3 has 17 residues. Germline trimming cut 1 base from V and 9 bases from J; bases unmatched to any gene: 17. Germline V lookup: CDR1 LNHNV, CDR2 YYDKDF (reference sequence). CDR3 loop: CATSRVGGGGSVMAQYF. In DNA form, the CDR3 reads TGTGCCACCAGCAGAGTCGGTGGGGGGGGGTCCGTAATGGCCCAGTACTTC.

The CDR3 is CASSPGTSGGIQFF. The CDR3 DNA reads TGTGCCAGCAGTCCCGGGACTAGCGGGGGGATCCAGTTCTTC. The chain has TRBV2 and TRBJ2-1; 15 bases fit TRBD2. The CDR3 contains 14 residues. Germline values: CDR1 SNHLY, CDR2 FYNNEI. V dropped 5 bases and J dropped 13; count of bases not matched to a gene: 6.

The CDR3 spells CASTELSGGNEKLFF. CDR3 in DNA: TGCGCCAGCACCGAGCTATCAGGGGGGAATGAAAAACTGTTTTTT. The rearrangement joins TRBV5-1 to TRBJ1-4; 7 bases map to TRBD1. Per the germline V gene, CDR1 is SGHRS and CDR2 is YFSETQ. After removal of 6 bases from V and 5 bases from J, the junction contained 10 bases not matched to a gene. This CDR3 spans 15 amino acids.

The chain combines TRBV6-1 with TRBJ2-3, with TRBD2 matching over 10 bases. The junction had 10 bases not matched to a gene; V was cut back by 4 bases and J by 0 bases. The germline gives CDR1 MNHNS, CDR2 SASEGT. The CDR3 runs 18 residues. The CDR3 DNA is TGTGCCAGCAGTGGAGCGGGGGGGTTGTTCTCTAGCACAGATACGCAGTATTTT. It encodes CASSGAGGLFSSTDTQYF.

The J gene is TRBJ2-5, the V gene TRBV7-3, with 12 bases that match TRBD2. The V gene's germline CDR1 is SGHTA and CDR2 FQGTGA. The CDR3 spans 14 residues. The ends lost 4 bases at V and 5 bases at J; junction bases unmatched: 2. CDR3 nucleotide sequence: TGTGCCAGCAGCTCTGGACTAGCGGGGGAGACCCAGTACTTC. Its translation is CASSSGLAGETQYF.

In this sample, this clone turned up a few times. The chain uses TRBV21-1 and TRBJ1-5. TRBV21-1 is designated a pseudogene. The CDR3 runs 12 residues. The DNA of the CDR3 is TGTGCCAGCAGCAAGGGGAGGCGGCCCCAGCATTTT. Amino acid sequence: CASSKGRRPQHF.

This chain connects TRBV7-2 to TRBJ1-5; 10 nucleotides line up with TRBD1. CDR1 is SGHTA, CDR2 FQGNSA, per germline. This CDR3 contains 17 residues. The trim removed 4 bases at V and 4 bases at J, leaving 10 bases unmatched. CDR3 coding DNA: TGTGCCAGCAGCTGGGCCGGGACAGGGGCCCTTAATCAGCCCCAGCATTTT. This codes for CASSWAGTGALNQPQHF. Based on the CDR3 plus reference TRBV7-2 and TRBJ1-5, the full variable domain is GAGVSQSPSNKVTEKGKDVELRCDPISGHTALYWYRQSLGQGLEFLIYFQGNSAPDKSGLPSDRFSAERTGGSVSTLTIQRTQQEDSAVYLCASSWAGTGALNQPQHFGDGTRLSIL.

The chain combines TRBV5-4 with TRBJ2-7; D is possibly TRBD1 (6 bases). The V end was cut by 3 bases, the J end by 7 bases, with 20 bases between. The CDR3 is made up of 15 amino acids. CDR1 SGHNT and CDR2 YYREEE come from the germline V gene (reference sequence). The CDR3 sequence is CASSWDTRSPREQYF. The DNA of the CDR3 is TGTGCCAGCAGCTGGGACACTAGGTCCCCTCGGGAGCAGTACTTC. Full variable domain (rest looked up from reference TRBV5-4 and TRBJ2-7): ETGVTQSPTHLIKTRGQQVTLRCSSQSGHNTVSWYQQALGQGPQFIFQYYREEENGRGNFPPRFSGLQFPNYSSELNVNALELDDSALYLCASSWDTRSPREQYFGPGTRLTVT.

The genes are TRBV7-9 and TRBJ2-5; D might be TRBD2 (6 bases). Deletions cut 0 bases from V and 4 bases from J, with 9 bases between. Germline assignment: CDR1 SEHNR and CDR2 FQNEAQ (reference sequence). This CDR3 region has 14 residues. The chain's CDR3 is CASSLAGRGETQYF. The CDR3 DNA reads TGTGCCAGCAGCTTAGCAGGGCGGGGAGAGACCCAGTACTTC.

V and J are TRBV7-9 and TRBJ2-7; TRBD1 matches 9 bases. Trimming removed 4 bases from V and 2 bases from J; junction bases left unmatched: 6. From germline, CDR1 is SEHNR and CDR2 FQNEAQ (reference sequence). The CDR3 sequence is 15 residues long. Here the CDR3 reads CASSSNRDRAYEQYF. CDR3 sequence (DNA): TGTGCCAGCAGCTCGAACCGGGACAGGGCCTACGAGCAGTACTTC.

The CDR3 spells CASSPQTGEGEKLFF. The CDR3, as DNA: TGTGCCAGCTCACCCCAGACAGGAGAAGGCGAAAAACTGTTTTTT. V usage is TRBV18 and J usage is TRBJ1-4; tentatively, D is TRBD1 (6 bases). CDR1 is KGHSH and CDR2 is LQKENI in the germline V gene. V lost 3 bases to trimming and J lost 8 bases, with 16 bases between them. CDR3 length equals 15 residues.

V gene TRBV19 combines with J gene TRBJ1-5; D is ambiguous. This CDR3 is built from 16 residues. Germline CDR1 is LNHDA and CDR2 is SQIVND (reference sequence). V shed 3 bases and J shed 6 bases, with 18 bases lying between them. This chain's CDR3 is CASSMSGWRRGQPQHF. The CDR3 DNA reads TGTGCCAGTAGTATGTCGGGGTGGAGAAGAGGTCAGCCCCAGCATTTT.